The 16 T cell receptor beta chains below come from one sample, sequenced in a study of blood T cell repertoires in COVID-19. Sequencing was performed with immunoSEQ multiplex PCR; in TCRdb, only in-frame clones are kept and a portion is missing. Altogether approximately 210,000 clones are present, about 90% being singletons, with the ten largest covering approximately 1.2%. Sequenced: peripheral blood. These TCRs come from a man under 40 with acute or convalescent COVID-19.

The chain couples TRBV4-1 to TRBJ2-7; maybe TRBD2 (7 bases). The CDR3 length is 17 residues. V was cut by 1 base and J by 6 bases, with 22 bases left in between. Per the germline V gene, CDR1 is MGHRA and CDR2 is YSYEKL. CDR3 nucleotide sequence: TGCGCCAGCAGCCAAGGGGTGGGGGGGGCTGGAATAGGCGAGCAGTACTTC. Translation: CASSQGVGGAGIGEQYF.

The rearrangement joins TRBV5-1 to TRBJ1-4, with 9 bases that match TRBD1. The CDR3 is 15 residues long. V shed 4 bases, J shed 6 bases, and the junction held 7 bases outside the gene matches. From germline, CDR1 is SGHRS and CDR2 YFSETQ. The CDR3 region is CASSLGTGRYEKLFF. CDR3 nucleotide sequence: TGCGCCAGCAGCCTGGGGACAGGGCGGTATGAAAAACTGTTTTTT.

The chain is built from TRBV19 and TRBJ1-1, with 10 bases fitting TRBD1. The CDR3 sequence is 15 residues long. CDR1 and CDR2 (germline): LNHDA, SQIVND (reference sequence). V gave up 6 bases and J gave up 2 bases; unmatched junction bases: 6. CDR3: CASSPGTGANTEAFF. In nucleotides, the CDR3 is TGTGCCAGTAGCCCCGGGACAGGGGCTAACACTGAAGCTTTCTTT.

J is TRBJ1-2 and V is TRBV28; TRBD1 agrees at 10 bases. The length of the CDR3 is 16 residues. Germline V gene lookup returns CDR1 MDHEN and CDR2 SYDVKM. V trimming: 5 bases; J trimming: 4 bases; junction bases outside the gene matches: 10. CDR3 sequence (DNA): TGTGCCAGCAGTAAGCCGACAGGGGGCAGAGGCTATGGCTACACCTTC. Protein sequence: CASSKPTGGRGYGYTF.

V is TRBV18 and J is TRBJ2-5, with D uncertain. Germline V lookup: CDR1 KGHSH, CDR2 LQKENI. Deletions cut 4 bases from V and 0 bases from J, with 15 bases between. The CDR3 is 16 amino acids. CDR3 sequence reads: CASSRSRNLYQETQYF. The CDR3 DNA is TGTGCCAGCTCACGTTCCAGAAATTTGTACCAAGAGACCCAGTACTTC.

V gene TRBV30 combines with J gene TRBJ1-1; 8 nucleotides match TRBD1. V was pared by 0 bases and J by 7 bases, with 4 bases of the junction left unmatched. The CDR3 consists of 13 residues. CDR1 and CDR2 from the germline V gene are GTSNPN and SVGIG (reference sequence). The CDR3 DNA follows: TGTGCCTGGAGTGTACACGGGACAGGTGAAGCTTTCTTT. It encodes CAWSVHGTGEAFF.

The CDR3 here is CASSQTGGSFGYTF. CDR3 nucleotides: TGTGCCAGTAGCCAAACAGGGGGCTCCTTTGGCTACACCTTC. The rearrangement joins TRBV19 to TRBJ1-2; 9 bases line up with TRBD1. The CDR3 spans 14 residues. V shed 6 bases, J shed 7 bases, and the junction held 9 bases outside the gene matches. Per germline, CDR1 LNHDA and CDR2 SQIVND (reference sequence).

CDR3 DNA sequence: TGTGCCACCAGTGATTCTTCTGGGACTAGCGGGACGTACAATGAGCAGTTCTTC. This translates into CATSDSSGTSGTYNEQFF. The rearrangement uses TRBV24-1 and TRBJ2-1; 13 nucleotides line up with TRBD2. Looked up from germline, CDR1 is KGHDR and CDR2 is SFDVKD. The CDR3 runs 18 residues. After removal of 2 bases from V and 4 bases from J, the junction contained 7 bases not matched to a gene.

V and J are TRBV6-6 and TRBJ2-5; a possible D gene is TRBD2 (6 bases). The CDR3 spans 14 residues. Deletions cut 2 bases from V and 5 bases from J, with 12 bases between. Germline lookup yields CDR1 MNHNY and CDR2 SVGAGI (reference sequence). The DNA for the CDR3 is TGTGCCAGCAGTTACGTCCTCCTAGCGGAGACCCAGTACTTC. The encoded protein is CASSYVLLAETQYF.

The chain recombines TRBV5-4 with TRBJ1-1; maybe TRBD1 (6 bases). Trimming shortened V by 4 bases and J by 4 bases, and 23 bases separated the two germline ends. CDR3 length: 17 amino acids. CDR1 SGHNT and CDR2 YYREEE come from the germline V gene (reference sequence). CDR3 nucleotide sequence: TGTGCCAGCAGCCGGATGGCGGTGGTTGGGGGCGGCACTGAAGCTTTCTTT. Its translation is CASSRMAVVGGGTEAFF. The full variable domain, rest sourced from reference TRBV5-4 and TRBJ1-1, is ETGVTQSPTHLIKTRGQQVTLRCSSQSGHNTVSWYQQALGQGPQFIFQYYREEENGRGNFPPRFSGLQFPNYSSELNVNALELDDSALYLCASSRMAVVGGGTEAFFGQGTRLTVV.

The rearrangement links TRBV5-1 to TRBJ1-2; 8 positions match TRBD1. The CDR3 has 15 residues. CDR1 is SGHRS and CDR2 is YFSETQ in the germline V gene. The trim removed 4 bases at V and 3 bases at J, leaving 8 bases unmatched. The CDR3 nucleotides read TGCGCCAGCAGCCAGACAGGGGTAATAGACTATGGCTACACCTTC. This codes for CASSQTGVIDYGYTF.

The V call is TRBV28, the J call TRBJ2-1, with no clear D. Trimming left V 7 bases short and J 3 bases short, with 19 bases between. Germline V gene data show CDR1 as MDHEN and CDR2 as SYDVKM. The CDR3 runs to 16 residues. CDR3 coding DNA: TGTGCCAGCACCCTGCGCTCAGGTGGCCTCTACAATGAGCAGTTCTTC. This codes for CASTLRSGGLYNEQFF.

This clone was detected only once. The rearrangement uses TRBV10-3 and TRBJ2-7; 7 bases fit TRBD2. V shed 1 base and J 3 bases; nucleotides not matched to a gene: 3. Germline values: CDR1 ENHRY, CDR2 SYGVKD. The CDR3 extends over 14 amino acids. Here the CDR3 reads CAISEWRGSYEQYF. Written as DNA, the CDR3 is TGTGCCATCAGTGAGTGGCGGGGGAGCTACGAGCAGTACTTC.

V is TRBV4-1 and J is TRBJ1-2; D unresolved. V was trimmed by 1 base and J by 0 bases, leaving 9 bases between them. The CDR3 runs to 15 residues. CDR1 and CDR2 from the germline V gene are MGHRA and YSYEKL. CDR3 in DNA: TGCGCCAGCAGCCAAGGGCCAGTGACTAACTATGGCTACACCTTC. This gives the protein CASSQGPVTNYGYTF.

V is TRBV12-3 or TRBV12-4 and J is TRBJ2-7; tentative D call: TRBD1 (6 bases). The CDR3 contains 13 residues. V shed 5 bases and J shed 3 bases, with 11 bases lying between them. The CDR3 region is CASSPFRGYEQYF. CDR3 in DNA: TGTGCCAGCAGTCCTTTCAGGGGCTACGAGCAGTACTTC.

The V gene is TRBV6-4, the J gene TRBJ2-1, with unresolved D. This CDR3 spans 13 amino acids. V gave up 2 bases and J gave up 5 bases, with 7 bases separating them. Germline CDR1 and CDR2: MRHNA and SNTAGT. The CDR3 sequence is CASSDNRDNEQFF. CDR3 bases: TGTGCCAGCAGTGACAACCGAGACAATGAGCAGTTCTTC.